This T cell receptor (beta chain) came from a study of vaccination effects on CD4 cells after COVID-19. A 10-day culture period preceded the isolation of CD4+ T cells. IL-2 medium supplanted half the medium on days 3 and 7. Comments on this clone: The antigen is undetermined.

Generated by immunoSEQ multiplex PCR, the TCRdb table keeps only in-frame clones and is missing some. The sample has around 45,000 clones, about three quarters seen once. Sequencing was performed on CD4+ T cells from PBMCs cultured without peptide, taken before COVID-19 vaccination. The receptor's source is a human donor who had a prior SARS-CoV-2 infection.

CDR3 in DNA: TGTGCCAGCAGCTTGGCCGAGAGGGGGCTAGCGGGAGTATACGAGCAGTACTTC. This codes for CASSLAERGLAGVYEQYF. The rearrangement uses TRBV5-4 and TRBJ2-7; 10 nucleotides agree with TRBD2. The germline CDR1 and CDR2 sequences are SGHNT and YYREEE (reference sequence). The CDR3 spans 18 residues. V lost 0 bases and J lost 4; bases outside the gene matches: 13.